The present T cell receptor (beta chain) was sequenced within a study of cytomegalovirus exposure and HLA in healthy donors. Study results and limitations: The study recorded about 150 TCR beta chains that were cytomegalovirus-associated.

Trimming took off 5 bases at V and 3 bases at J, with 11 bases between the two ends. The germline V gene has CDR1 SGHVS and CDR2 FNYEAQ. The CDR3 extends over 13 amino acids. Note on this clone: What it recognizes is unknown.

Only in-frame clones appear in the TCRdb table, and some are missing; sequencing was by immunoSEQ multiplex PCR. The sample includes 55,000 to 80,000 clones, roughly 94% of them seen just once. Sequencing input: PBMCs. The J gene is TRBJ2-7, the V gene TRBV7-6; D perhaps matches TRBD1 (6 bases). The source is a woman in her late teens or twenties in good health and CMV-seropositive. CDR3 in amino acids: CASSDDRRYEQYF. CDR3 in DNA: TGTGCCAGCAGCGACGACAGGCGCTACGAGCAGTACTTC.